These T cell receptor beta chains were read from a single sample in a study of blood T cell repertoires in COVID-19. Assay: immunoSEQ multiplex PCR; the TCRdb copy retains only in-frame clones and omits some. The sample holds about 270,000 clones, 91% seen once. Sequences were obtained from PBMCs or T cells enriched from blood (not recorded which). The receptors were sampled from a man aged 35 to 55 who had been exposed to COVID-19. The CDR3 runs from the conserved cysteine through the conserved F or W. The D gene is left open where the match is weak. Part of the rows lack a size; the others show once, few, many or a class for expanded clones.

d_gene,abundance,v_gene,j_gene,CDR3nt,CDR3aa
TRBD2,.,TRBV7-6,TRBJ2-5,TGTGCCAGCAGGGCGCTAGCGGGAAGGGAAGAGACCCAGTACTTC,CASRALAGREETQYF
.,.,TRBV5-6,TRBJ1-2,TGTGCCAGCAGCGCAGGGTTTTTGGACTATGGCTACACCTTC,CASSAGFLDYGYTF
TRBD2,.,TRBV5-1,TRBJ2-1,TGCGCCAGCAGCTATTTGGGACTAGCGGGAGACGATGAGCAGTTCTTC,CASSYLGLAGDDEQFF
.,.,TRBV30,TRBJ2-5,TGTGCCTGGGTGAGCCTGGAGACCCAGTACTTC,CAWVSLETQYF
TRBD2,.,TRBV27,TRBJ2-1,TGTGCCAGCAGTTTAACTAGCGGGAGCCCCCTGTTTGAGCAGTTCTTC,CASSLTSGSPLFEQFF
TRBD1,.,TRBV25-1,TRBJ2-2,TGTGCCAGCAGTGGAGGACAGGGCGCGAACACCGGGGAGCTGTTTTTT,CASSGGQGANTGELFF
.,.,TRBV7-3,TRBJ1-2,TGTGCCAGCAGCTTAATTTCGCACGGCAGGGACTATGGCTACACCTTC,CASSLISHGRDYGYTF
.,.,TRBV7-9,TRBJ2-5,TGTGCCAGCAGCGGAGGGGCCGGGGAGACCCAGTACTTC,CASSGGAGETQYF
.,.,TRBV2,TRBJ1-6,TGTGCCAGCGGGGGGGGCAGTTCCTCCTATAATTCACCCCTCCACTTT,CASGGGSSSYNSPLHF
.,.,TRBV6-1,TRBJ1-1,TGTGCCAGCAGTGATACATTGAACACTGAAGCTTTCTTT,CASSDTLNTEAFF
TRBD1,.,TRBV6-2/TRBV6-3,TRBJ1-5,TGTGCCAGCAGTTTGACAGGGGGCGGGAATCAGCCCCAGCATTTT,CASSLTGGGNQPQHF
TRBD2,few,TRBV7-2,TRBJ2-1,TGTGCCAGCAGCACGCCAGGGACTAGAAGTCATGAGCAGTTCTTC,CASSTPGTRSHEQFF
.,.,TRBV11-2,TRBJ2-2,TGTGCCAGCAGCTTAGTCGGGGATCACACCGGGGAGCTGTTTTTT,CASSLVGDHTGELFF
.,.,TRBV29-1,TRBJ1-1,TGCAGCGTCCGGACAGATGAAGCTTTCTTT,CSVRTDEAFF
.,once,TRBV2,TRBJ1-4,TGTGCCAGCAGTCCTGAACTTGAGGAAAAACTGTTTTTT,CASSPELEEKLFF
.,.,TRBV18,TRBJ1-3,TGTGCCAGCTCACCATCGTACACAGGGTCCTTCTCTGGAAACACCATATATTTT,CASSPSYTGSFSGNTIYF
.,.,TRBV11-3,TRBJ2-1,TGTGCCAGCAGCTTAGTCGGCGGGGTGGACGACAATGAGCAGTTCTTC,CASSLVGGVDDNEQFF
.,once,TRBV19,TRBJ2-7,TGTGCCAGTAGTACCACAGGTTTTTCCTACGAGCAGTACTTC,CASSTTGFSYEQYF
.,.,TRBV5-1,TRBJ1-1,TGCGCCAGCAGACACGTGAATCTAGAGAAGAACACTGAAGCTTTCTTT,CASRHVNLEKNTEAFF
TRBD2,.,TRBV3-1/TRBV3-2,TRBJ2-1,TGTGCCAGCAGCCAAGACTTGAGCGGGAGGTTCCTCGAGGATGAGCAGTTCTTC,CASSQDLSGRFLEDEQFF
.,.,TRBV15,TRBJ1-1,TGTGCCACCAGCAGGGACCGGGGGAGCGCTTTCTTT,CATSRDRGSAFF
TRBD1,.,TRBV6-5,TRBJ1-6,TGTGCCAATAGACAGGGGTATAATTCACCCCTCCACTTT,CANRQGYNSPLHF
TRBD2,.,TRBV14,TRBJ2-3,TGTGCCAGCAGCCTCGTCAGCGGGAGGGGACCAGATACGCAGTATTTT,CASSLVSGRGPDTQYF
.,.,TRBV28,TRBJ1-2,TGTGCCAGCAGGCGACGACAGCCACTAACCTATGGCTACACCTTC,CASRRRQPLTYGYTF
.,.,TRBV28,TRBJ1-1,TGTGCCAGCAGTTTAACCAGGTTTGAAGCTTTCTTT,CASSLTRFEAFF
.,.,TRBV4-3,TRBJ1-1,TGCGCCAGCAGCCACCGCCGATCGGTGAACACTGAAGCTTTCTTT,CASSHRRSVNTEAFF
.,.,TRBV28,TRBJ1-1,TGTGCCAGCAGTACCGACAGTCTCGCCACTGAAGCTTTCTTT,CASSTDSLATEAFF
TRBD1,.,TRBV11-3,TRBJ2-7,TGTGCCAGCAGCCCATATCGACAGGGGGCGGGAAACGAGCAGTACTTC,CASSPYRQGAGNEQYF
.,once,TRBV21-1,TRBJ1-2,TGTGCCAGCAGCAAAAAGCGCTCGAACACGGCAGTCTATGGCTACACCTTC,CASSKKRSNTAVYGYTF
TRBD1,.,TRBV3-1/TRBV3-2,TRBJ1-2,TGTGCCAGCAGCGGACAGGGGACCCATGGCTACACCTTC,CASSGQGTHGYTF
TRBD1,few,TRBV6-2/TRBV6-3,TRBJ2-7,TGTGCCAGCAGTTACGCAGGGGGCTGGCCTCACGAGCAGTACTTC,CASSYAGGWPHEQYF
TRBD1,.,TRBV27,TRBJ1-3,TGTGCCAGCAGTTCTAACAGGGGTTCTGGAAACACCATATATTTT,CASSSNRGSGNTIYF
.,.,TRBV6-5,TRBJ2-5,TGTGCCAGCAGGTGGTGGACAGATACCCAAGAGACCCAGTACTTC,CASRWWTDTQETQYF
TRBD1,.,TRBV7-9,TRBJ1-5,TGTGCCAGCAGCACTAGCTCCGGGACAGGGAATAGCAATCAGCCCCAGCATTTT,CASSTSSGTGNSNQPQHF
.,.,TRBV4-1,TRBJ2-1,TGCGCCAGCAGCCAAGGGGGGGAGGTGGGTAATGAGCAGTTCTTC,CASSQGGEVGNEQFF
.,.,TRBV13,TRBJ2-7,TGTGCCAGCAGCAATCAGGGAACCTCCTACGAGCAGTACTTC,CASSNQGTSYEQYF
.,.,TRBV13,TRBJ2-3,TGTGCCAGCAGCTTATTTAACACAGATACGCAGTATTTT,CASSLFNTDTQYF
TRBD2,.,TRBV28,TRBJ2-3,TGTGCCAGCAGTTTACGTTATCCGGGACTAGCGGGAGGAGGGACAGATACGCAGTATTTT,CASSLRYPGLAGGGTDTQYF
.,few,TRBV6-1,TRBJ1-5,TGTGCCAGCAGTGAAGTGTTAATCAATCAGCCCCAGCATTTT,CASSEVLINQPQHF
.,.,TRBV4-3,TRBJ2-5,TGCGCCAGCAGCCAAGATTCCGGCGGTCGGGGGAGAGAGACCCAGTACTTC,CASSQDSGGRGRETQYF
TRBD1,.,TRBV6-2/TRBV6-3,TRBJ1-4,TGTGCCAGCAGTCCCCACAGACAGGGCCAGAATGAAAAACTGTTTTTT,CASSPHRQGQNEKLFF
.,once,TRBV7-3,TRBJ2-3,TGTGCCAGCAGCTTAGTTAATGCCGCTGACGGTCAGCGAGTGTCGATCACAGATACGCAGTATTTT,CASSLVNAADGQRVSITDTQYF
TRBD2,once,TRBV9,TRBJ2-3,TGTGCCAGCAGTGTACTAGCGAACCAAGATACGCAGTATTTT,CASSVLANQDTQYF
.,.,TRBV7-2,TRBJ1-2,TGTGCCAGCAGCTTAGGGGGGACAAGCAACTATGGCTACACCTTC,CASSLGGTSNYGYTF
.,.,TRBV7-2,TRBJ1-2,TGTGCCAGCAGCCCCGAGATCGTACCTCGTACCTATGGCTACACCTTC,CASSPEIVPRTYGYTF
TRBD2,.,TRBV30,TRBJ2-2,TGTGCCTGGGTAGGACTAGCGAGTATCACCGGGGAGCTGTTTTTT,CAWVGLASITGELFF
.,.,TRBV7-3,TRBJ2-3,TGTGCCAGCAGCCTAGAAACGCCAGATACGCAGTATTTT,CASSLETPDTQYF
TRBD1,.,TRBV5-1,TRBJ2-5,TGCGCCAGCAGCTTAGGACAGGGGGTCTTAGCGGGACAAGAGACCCAGTACTTC,CASSLGQGVLAGQETQYF
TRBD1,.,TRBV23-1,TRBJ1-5,TGCGCCAGCAGTCAATCAGACTGGGGGACAGTCGGGCAGCCCCAGCATTTT,CASSQSDWGTVGQPQHF
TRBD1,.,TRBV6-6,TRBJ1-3,TGTGCCAGCGGAGGACAGGGGGCAGGAAACACCATATATTTT,CASGGQGAGNTIYF
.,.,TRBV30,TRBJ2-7,TGTGCCTGGAATCGGGGAGTCGGAGGGGCCTACGAGCAGTACTTC,CAWNRGVGGAYEQYF
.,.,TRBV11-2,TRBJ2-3,TGTGCCAGCAGCTTCGGGACACTTGAAGATACGCAGTATTTT,CASSFGTLEDTQYF
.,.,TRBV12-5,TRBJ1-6,TGTGCTAGTGCCTTTGGGAGGGGGGGAGGTGCGCATTTGTCACCCCTCCACTTT,CASAFGRGGGAHLSPLHF
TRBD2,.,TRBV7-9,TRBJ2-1,TGTGCCAGCAGCTTGCGTCTAGCGGACTACAATGAGCAGTTCTTC,CASSLRLADYNEQFF
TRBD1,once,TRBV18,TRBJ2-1,TGTGCCAGCTCACCTCCGGGACAGGGGTCAAGGGAGCAGTTCTTC,CASSPPGQGSREQFF
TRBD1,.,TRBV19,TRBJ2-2,TGTGCCAGTAGTAAGAGGACAGGGGGTGCCGGGGAGCTGTTTTTT,CASSKRTGGAGELFF